What follows describes a single T cell receptor (beta chain). The source of the sample is a study of control samples from healthy donors and cancer patients. The CDR3 sequence is 13 residues long. The V gene lost 3 bases and the J gene lost 1 base, with 6 bases spanning the gap. The germline gives CDR1 KGHSH, CDR2 LQKENI. Clones were sequenced by immunoSEQ multiplex PCR, and TCRdb holds only the in-frame ones, with some missing. In the table there are about 150,000 clones, 75% to 90% of which are singletons. The material sequenced was blood. The clonotype originates from a man under 40 in good health. The rearrangement uses TRBV18 and TRBJ1-1; D may be TRBD1 (6 bases). The CDR3, as DNA: TGTGCCAGCTCACCGGGACAGAACACTGAAGCTTTCTTT. Amino acid sequence: CASSPGQNTEAFF.